Described below is a single T cell receptor beta chain sequence and its context. Its cognate antigen is unknown. Sequencing used immunoSEQ multiplex PCR; TCRdb keeps in-frame clones, though not all of them. The sample holds 45,000 to 60,000 clones, around nine tenths seen once. These data originate in a study of chemoradiotherapy in HPV16-positive cancers. Study-wide results and caveats: Non-HPV-specific T cells did not expand in tumors during treatment, whereas candidate HPV-specific clones and E7-related motifs did. In HPV16-positive patients, HPV-responsive T-cell expansion tracked better recurrence-free survival.

Samples were taken several times over chemoradiotherapy. The germline gives CDR1 SGHRS, CDR2 YFSETQ. The CDR3 has 14 residues. V was pared by 4 bases and J by 5 bases, with 16 bases between. The source of this sequence is a human donor with HPV-associated anogenital cancer. The chain carries TRBV5-1 and TRBJ2-7; unclear D gene. The source was blood, collected from a patient who underwent chemoradiotherapy. CDR3 nucleotide sequence: TGCGCCAGCAGCGAGGATGGGGTAGTCGACGAGCAGTACTTC. Translated, it gives CASSEDGVVDEQYF.